Detailed here is one T cell receptor (beta chain). These data come from a study of CD8+ T cells in alopecia areata. Extracted from the samples, RNA was reverse transcribed into cDNA to serve as the sequencing template. Clones were sequenced by immunoSEQ multiplex PCR, and TCRdb holds only the in-frame ones, with some missing. The sample holds approximately 210,000 clones; approximately 47% are singletons and the top ten take around 2.8%. Treatment indicated: oral pan-JAK inhibitor, 5-10 mg twice daily. Sorting from PBMCs produced CD4+ and CD8+ T cells. V lost 0 bases to trimming and J lost 2 bases, with 12 bases between them. The CDR3 loop spans 16 amino acids. The V gene's germline CDR1 is KGHSH and CDR2 LQKENI.

J is TRBJ2-3 and V is TRBV18, with TRBD2 as a possible D gene (6 bases). The source material was CD4+ T cells sorted from blood, sampled at approximately week 36, from a patient treated with tofacitinib. This clonotype was sampled from a human donor with alopecia areata. The CDR3 loop reads CASSPPRGTATDTQYF. CDR3 nucleotide sequence: TGTGCCAGCTCACCACCCCGCGGGACCGCCACAGATACGCAGTATTTT.